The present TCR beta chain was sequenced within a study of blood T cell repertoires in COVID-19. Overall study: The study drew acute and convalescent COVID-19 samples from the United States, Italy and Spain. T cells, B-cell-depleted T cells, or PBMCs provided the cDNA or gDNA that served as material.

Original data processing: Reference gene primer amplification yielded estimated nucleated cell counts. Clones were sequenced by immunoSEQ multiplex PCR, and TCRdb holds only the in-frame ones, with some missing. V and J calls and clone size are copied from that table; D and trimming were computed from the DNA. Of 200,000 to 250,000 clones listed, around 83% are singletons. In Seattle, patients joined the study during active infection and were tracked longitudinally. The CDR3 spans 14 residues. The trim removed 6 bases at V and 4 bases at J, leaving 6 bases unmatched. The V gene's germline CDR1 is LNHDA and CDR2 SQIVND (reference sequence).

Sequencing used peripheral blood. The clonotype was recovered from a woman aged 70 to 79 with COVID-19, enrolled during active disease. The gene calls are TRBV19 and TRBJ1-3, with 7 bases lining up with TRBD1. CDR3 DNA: TGTGCCAGTAGAGACAGGGCCCTCGGAAACACCATATATTTT. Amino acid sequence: CASRDRALGNTIYF.